The sequence of this T cell receptor (beta chain) was determined in a study of blood T cell repertoires in COVID-19. This clone was counted once. Sequence at one end of the junction differs from germline and may be a read error. This CDR3 region has 14 residues. Germline V lookup: CDR1 SGHRS, CDR2 YFSETQ. Data came from immunoSEQ multiplex PCR; TCRdb stores just in-frame clones and leaves some out. The sample comprises 190,000 or so clones, 65% to 90% of which are singletons, and approximately 10% rests with the top ten. What was sequenced was PBMCs or T cells enriched from blood (not recorded which). The V and J genes are TRBV5-1 and TRBJ1-5, with a tentative D call TRBD1 (5 bases). This sequence originates from a man aged 40-55 years who had recovered from COVID-19. The CDR3 DNA reads TGCGCCCGCAGCTTGGGGGGGGTAGGGCAGCCCCAGCATTTT. This gives the protein CARSLGGVGQPQHF.